These 19 T cell receptor beta chains share one sample of origin, sequenced in a study of T-cell reconstitution after alpha-beta-depleted transplantation in children. TCRbeta library preparation incorporated unique molecular identifiers. Each CDR3 protein is one row after TCRdb ran MiXCR on the PCR reads. This sample has about 610,000 distinct CDR3 sequences, with 8% to 11% found just once. This specimen was PBMCs from the stem cell graft donor, taken from the stem cell graft. The receptors originated from a human donor who donated a stem cell graft to a child with acute myeloid leukemia.

The genes are TRBV11-2 and TRBJ2-3, with D perhaps matching TRBD2 (5 bases). CDR3 length: 11 amino acids. V was clipped by 7 bases and J by 6 bases, with 8 bases between them. Germline CDR1 reads SGHAT; CDR2 reads FQNNGV. The CDR3 reads CASTTGDTQYF. The CDR3 DNA sequence: TGTGCCAGCACAACGGGGGATACGCAGTATTTT.

The chain employs TRBV10-3 and TRBJ2-1, with 10 bases fitting TRBD2. The germline gives CDR1 ENHRY, CDR2 SYGVKD. Trimming took 6 bases from V and 8 from J; bases not matched to a gene: 10. The CDR3 length is 15 residues. The CDR3 protein is CAISGRTSGHYEQFF. In nucleotides, the CDR3 is TGTGCCATCAGCGGGAGGACTAGCGGCCATTATGAGCAGTTCTTC.

In this sample, this clonotype turned up many times. The chain joins TRBV7-3 to TRBJ1-1; D ambiguous. V was pared by 2 bases and J by 1 base, with 8 bases between. CDR1 SGHTA and CDR2 FQGTGA come from the germline V gene. The length of the CDR3 is 14 residues. CDR3 loop: CASSLGLRNTEAFF. The CDR3 DNA reads as TGTGCCAGCAGCTTAGGGCTAAGGAACACTGAAGCTTTCTTT. The whole variable domain, filled in from reference TRBV7-3 and TRBJ1-1, reads GAGVSQTPSNKVTEKGKYVELRCDPISGHTALYWYRQSLGQGPEFLIYFQGTGAADDSGLPNDRFFAVRPEGSVSTLKIQRTERGDSAVYLCASSLGLRNTEAFFGQGTRLTVV.

The chain combines TRBV20-1 with TRBJ2-1, with TRBD1 identical over 7 bases. This CDR3 has 16 amino acids. Germline assignment: CDR1 DFQATT and CDR2 SNEGSKA (reference sequence). V shed 5 bases and J 1 base; nucleotides not matched to a gene: 11. The CDR3 DNA sequence: TGCAGTGCTCCTACCCCCAGACAGGGATCCTACAATGAGCAGTTCTTC. As protein: CSAPTPRQGSYNEQFF.

V usage is TRBV27 and J usage is TRBJ1-2; TRBD1 agrees at 9 bases. The CDR3 length is 14 residues. With 8 bases clipped from V and 1 base from J, the junction kept 5 bases outside the gene matches. Germline-derived CDR1 and CDR2 are MNHEY and SMNVEV (reference sequence). CDR3: CASGDRASNYGYTF. The DNA for the CDR3 is TGTGCCAGCGGGGACAGGGCCAGTAACTATGGCTACACCTTC.

This clonotype was observed a few times. A much larger clonotype is one base distant, so this may be a read error. The chain links TRBV7-2 to TRBJ2-1; 9 positions agree with TRBD2. Unmatched junction bases numbered 2, after V lost 5 bases and J lost 3 bases. Looked up from germline, CDR1 is SGHTA and CDR2 is FQGNSA. The CDR3 covers 14 residues. CDR3 nucleotides: TGTGCCAGCAGCCGGACTAGCGACTACAATGAGCAGTTCTTC. It encodes CASSRTSDYNEQFF.

This chain links TRBV15 with TRBJ2-7; the D is unclear. Deletions cut 0 bases from V and 5 bases from J, with 2 bases between. Germline V gene lookup returns CDR1 LNHNV and CDR2 YYDKDF (reference sequence). CDR3 length equals 11 residues. CDR3 residues: CATSREHEQYF. The CDR3 region has the DNA TGTGCCACCAGCAGAGAACACGAGCAGTACTTC.

This clonotype was picked up many times. This sequence joins TRBV5-1 and TRBJ2-1, with 9 bases identical to TRBD2. The V gene end was trimmed by 7 bases and the J gene end by 0 bases; junction bases not matched to a gene: 8. CDR1 and CDR2 from the germline V gene are SGHRS and YFSETQ. The CDR3 is 16 amino acids. CDR3 in DNA: TGCGCCAGCGGAGGGCTAGCGGGAATCTCCTACAATGAGCAGTTCTTC. It codes for CASGGLAGISYNEQFF. The full variable domain, its missing parts supplied by reference TRBV5-1 and TRBJ2-1, is KAGVTQTPRYLIKTRGQQVTLSCSPISGHRSVSWYQQTPGQGLQFLFEYFSETQRNKGNFPGRFSGRQFSNSRSEMNVSTLELGDSALYLCASGGLAGISYNEQFFGPGTRLTVL.

This clonotype was picked up a small number of times. The rearrangement uses TRBV12-3 or TRBV12-4 and TRBJ2-5; TRBD2 aligns across 16 bases. The CDR3 is 17 residues long. V gave up 5 bases and J gave up 5 bases; unmatched junction bases: 8. The CDR3 nucleotides read TGTGCCAGCAGTGCCGGGACTAGCGGGAGGGTGGGGGAGACCCAGTACTTC. Translated, it gives CASSAGTSGRVGETQYF.

This clonotype has a count of ten or more. The genes are TRBV6-2 or TRBV6-3 and TRBJ2-7; D not resolved. With 4 bases removed from V and 2 bases from J, the gap between germline ends came to 12 bases. The V gene's germline CDR1 is MNHEY and CDR2 SVGEGT. The CDR3 has 14 residues. This CDR3 reads CASSSEVPPYEQYF. The CDR3 DNA sequence: TGTGCCAGCAGTTCTGAGGTTCCCCCCTACGAGCAGTACTTC.

This clonotype was seen repeatedly, ten times or more. The genes are TRBV29-1 and TRBJ2-7; D gene ambiguous. Per the germline V gene, CDR1 is SQVTM and CDR2 is ANQGSEA. CDR3 length equals 13 residues. Trimming stripped 0 bases from V and 3 bases from J, with 9 bases between. CDR3 in DNA: TGCAGCGTTGAAGATTCTGGGTTCTACGAGCAGTACTTC. Its protein is CSVEDSGFYEQYF.

This clonotype occurred a few times. This chain joins TRBV7-2 and TRBJ2-1; 7 bases agree with TRBD2. Germline trimming cut 1 base from V and 5 bases from J; bases unmatched to any gene: 5. From germline, CDR1 is SGHTA and CDR2 FQGNSA. The CDR3 is 15 residues long. The CDR3, as DNA: TGTGCCAGCAGCTTAGTGGCGGGAGTTAACAATGAGCAGTTCTTC. It specifies CASSLVAGVNNEQFF.

Only a few counts were recorded for this clonotype. The chain has TRBV20-1 and TRBJ2-7; 7 bases agree with TRBD2. V was pared by 4 bases and J by 0 bases, with 9 bases of the junction left unmatched. This CDR3 is built from 15 residues. The germline V gene has CDR1 DFQATT and CDR2 SNEGSKA (reference sequence). The CDR3 region is CSATPSAGVSYEQYF. CDR3 DNA: TGCAGTGCTACCCCCTCGGCGGGGGTCTCCTACGAGCAGTACTTC.

This clonotype was seen repeatedly, ten times or more. The rearrangement links TRBV6-5 to TRBJ1-3, with TRBD1 as a possible D gene (5 bases). CDR1 and CDR2 (germline): MNHEY, SVGAGI. CDR3 length: 14 amino acids. V was cut by 7 bases and J by 1 base, with 11 bases left in between. CDR3 loop: CASTQRGSGNTIYF. CDR3 sequence (DNA): TGTGCCAGCACCCAGAGGGGTTCTGGAAACACCATATATTTT.

J is TRBJ2-1 and V is TRBV5-1; D is ambiguous. Germline CDR1 is SGHRS and CDR2 is YFSETQ. V shed 1 base and J shed 0 bases, with 8 bases lying between them. This CDR3 has 15 residues. DNA of the CDR3: TGCGCCAGCAGCTTGTCGAACCCCTCCTACAATGAGCAGTTCTTC. Its translation: CASSLSNPSYNEQFF.

This clonotype was counted only a few times. The rearrangement links TRBV9 to TRBJ2-2; 8 bases are a match to TRBD2. Germline V gives CDR1 SGDLS, CDR2 YYNGEE. The CDR3 consists of 16 residues. Germline trimming cut 8 bases from V and 7 bases from J; bases unmatched to any gene: 16. CDR3 sequence (DNA): TGTGCCAGTTCAGGGACCGGGAGGGCCGGTAACGGGGAGCTGTTTTTT. Amino acids: CASSGTGRAGNGELFF. The variable domain in full, completed from reference TRBV9 and TRBJ2-2, reads DSGVTQTPKHLITATGQRVTLRCSPRSGDLSVYWYQQSLDQGLQFLIQYYNGEERAKGNILERFSAQQFPDLHSELNLSSLELGDSALYFCASSGTGRAGNGELFFGEGSRLTVL.

This clonotype was detected only a few times. V and J are TRBV6-2 or TRBV6-3 and TRBJ2-7, with 7 bases lining up with TRBD2. The CDR3 has 14 residues. Germline assignment: CDR1 MNHEY and CDR2 SVGEGT. V was pared by 2 bases and J by 3 bases, with 4 bases of the junction left unmatched. CDR3 nucleotide sequence: TGTGCCAGCAGTTACGTCCCTAGCGGCTACGAGCAGTACTTC. This sequence encodes CASSYVPSGYEQYF.

In this sample, this clonotype turned up a few times. CDR3 sequence (DNA): TGTGCCAGCAGCGTAGTAGGAGGGATTCAGTACTTC. This gives the protein CASSVVGGIQYF. The chain has TRBV9 and TRBJ2-4; the D gene is possibly TRBD2 (6 bases). Germline V gene data show CDR1 as SGDLS and CDR2 as YYNGEE. V was clipped by 0 bases and J by 10 bases, with 8 bases between them. CDR3 length: 12 residues.

This clonotype was recorded once. The chain couples TRBV25-1 to TRBJ2-7; D perhaps matches TRBD2 (6 bases). Trimming shortened V by 2 bases and J by 2 bases, and 13 bases separated the two germline ends. The CDR3 totals 15 residues. Germline loops: CDR1 MGHDK, CDR2 SYGVNS. This CDR3 is CASSEGLAPTYEQYF. In nucleotides, the CDR3 is TGTGCCAGCAGTGAAGGGCTAGCGCCAACCTACGAGCAGTACTTC.